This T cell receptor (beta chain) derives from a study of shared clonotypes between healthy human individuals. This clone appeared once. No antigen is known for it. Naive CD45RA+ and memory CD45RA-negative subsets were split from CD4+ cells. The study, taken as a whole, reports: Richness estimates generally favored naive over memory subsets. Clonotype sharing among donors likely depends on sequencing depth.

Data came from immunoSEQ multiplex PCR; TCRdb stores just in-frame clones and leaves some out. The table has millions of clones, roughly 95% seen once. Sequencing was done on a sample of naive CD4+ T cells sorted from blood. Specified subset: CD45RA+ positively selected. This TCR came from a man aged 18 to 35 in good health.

The DNA for the CDR3 is TGCGCCAGCAGCCAAGAAGGGACAGGGGTATCCTACAATGAGCAGTTCTTC. Translating gives CASSQEGTGVSYNEQFF. J is TRBJ2-1 and V is TRBV4-1; 10 bases line up with TRBD1. CDR1 MGHRA and CDR2 YSYEKL come from the germline V gene. After removal of 0 bases from V and 1 base from J, the junction contained 3 bases not matched to a gene. The CDR3 spans 17 residues.